Listed below are T cell receptor beta chains from one sample, sequenced in a study of beta chain features in type 1 diabetes. TCRdb keeps only in-frame clones here, not all; method: immunoSEQ multiplex PCR. The data contain a few hundred thousand clones, roughly 24% of them seen just once; the ten biggest clones take up 0.012%. Sequenced: naive CD4+ T cells from blood. The source of these receptors is a woman younger than 45 with type 1 diabetes. CDR3s include the opening cysteine and the closing phenylalanine or tryptophan. D genes are given only for firm matches. Rows may omit the clone size; those that give it use once, few, many or a size class.

J | D | V | size | DNA | CDR3
TRBJ2-7 | TRBD2 | TRBV6-5 | few | TGTGCCAGCAGTTTTCTAGCGGGAGACGAGCAGTACTTC | CASSFLAGDEQYF
TRBJ2-7 | TRBD1 | TRBV30 | few | TGTGCCTGGGACAGGGGGCCACGAGAGCAGTACTTC | CAWDRGPREQYF
TRBJ1-3 | . | TRBV19 | few | TGTGCCAGTAGTACTGGGCCTGGAAACACCATATATTTT | CASSTGPGNTIYF
TRBJ1-3 | . | TRBV19 | . | TGTGCCAGTAGTCGTCAGGTAATGGCTGGAAACACCATATATTTT | CASSRQVMAGNTIYF
TRBJ2-2 | . | TRBV18 | . | TGTGCCAGCTCACCACCTAGTATCTCCGGGGAGCTGTTTTTT | CASSPPSISGELFF
TRBJ2-7 | . | TRBV13 | . | TGTGCCAGCAGCCCCCAAGGGAGTAACGAGCAGTACTTC | CASSPQGSNEQYF
TRBJ1-2 | TRBD1 | TRBV9 | few | TGTGCCAGCAGCATAAACAGGGGGCGTTATGGCTACACCTTC | CASSINRGRYGYTF
TRBJ2-5 | TRBD2 | TRBV18 | few | TGTGCCAGCTCCCGGAGCGGGATCCAAGAGACCCAGTACTTC | CASSRSGIQETQYF
TRBJ2-5 | . | TRBV18 | . | TGTGCCAGCTCACCACAGGGGCTGGAGACCCAGTACTTC | CASSPQGLETQYF
TRBJ1-5 | . | TRBV2 | . | TGTGCCAGCAGTGGCAATCAGGGGCGTTTAAGCAATCAGCCCCAGCATTTT | CASSGNQGRLSNQPQHF
TRBJ2-1 | . | TRBV28 | few | TGTGCCAGCAAGGGCCAGGGTGGCTCCTACAATGAGCAGTTCTTC | CASKGQGGSYNEQFF
TRBJ1-5 | . | TRBV4-1 | few | TGCGCCAGCAGCCAAGATACAACAAAACAGGTTCATGTGCCCCAGCATTTT | CASSQDTTKQVHVPQHF
TRBJ1-6 | . | TRBV18 | . | TGTGCCAGCTCACCAACAACTACCAGGGGTTTCGATAATTCACCCCTCCACTTT | CASSPTTTRGFDNSPLHF
TRBJ1-5 | . | TRBV18 | . | TGTGCCAGCTCACCAAGGGGTTCTGAGGATCAGCCCCAGCATTTT | CASSPRGSEDQPQHF
TRBJ1-2 | TRBD1 | TRBV30 | few | TGTGCCTGGAGTGCCGGGACAGGGGGTTACTATGGCTACACCTTC | CAWSAGTGGYYGYTF
TRBJ1-1 | TRBD1 | TRBV18 | . | TGTGCCAGCTCACCTGGACAGGGTTTTCAAGCTTTCTTT | CASSPGQGFQAFF
TRBJ2-5 | . | TRBV7-9 | . | TGTGCCAGCAGCTTATCGCGGGTCGAGACCCAGTACTTC | CASSLSRVETQYF
TRBJ2-3 | . | TRBV7-9 | . | TGTGCCAGCATCGAGCGGATATCTAGCACAGATACGCAGTATTTT | CASIERISSTDTQYF
TRBJ1-1 | . | TRBV5-8 | few | TGTGCCAGCAGCTTGGTGCGGGGGGCCGACACTGAAGCTTTCTTT | CASSLVRGADTEAFF
TRBJ1-5 | . | TRBV6-6 | . | TGTGCCAGCAGTTACTCTATCGGCAATCAGCCCCAGCATTTT | CASSYSIGNQPQHF
TRBJ1-3 | . | TRBV9 | few | TGTGCCAGCAGCGTAGAACAGCCGATCTCTGGAAACACCATATATTTT | CASSVEQPISGNTIYF
TRBJ2-3 | TRBD1 | TRBV5-1 | . | TGCGCCAGCAGCAGGACAGGGGTAGAGGCAGATACGCAGTATTTT | CASSRTGVEADTQYF
TRBJ1-2 | . | TRBV30 | . | TGTGCCTGGAGTGCGGCCGCGGGGGGTAGGAACTATGGCTACACCTTC | CAWSAAAGGRNYGYTF
TRBJ2-1 | . | TRBV18 | . | TGTGCCAGCTCATCTAATGGGGGGATACAAAGCTCCTACAATGAGCAGTTCTTC | CASSSNGGIQSSYNEQFF
TRBJ2-1 | . | TRBV5-4 | . | TGTGCCAGCAGCTTAACAGGTAGCGGCGTCCAGTTCTTC | CASSLTGSGVQFF
TRBJ1-1 | . | TRBV5-1 | . | TGCGCCAGCAGCTTGGTAGGAGCGAACACTGAAGCTTTCTTT | CASSLVGANTEAFF
TRBJ2-2 | . | TRBV13 | few | TGTGCCAGCAGCCGCGGGACCCAAGGAGGCGGGGAGCTGTTTTTT | CASSRGTQGGGELFF
TRBJ2-1 | TRBD2 | TRBV18 | few | TGTGCCAGCTCACCGTCGACTAGCGGGGCCTACAATGAGCAGTTCTTC | CASSPSTSGAYNEQFF
TRBJ2-5 | . | TRBV15 | few | TGTGCCACCAGCAGAGCCCCTAAGGAGACCCAGTACTTC | CATSRAPKETQYF
TRBJ2-1 | TRBD2 | TRBV29-1 | few | TGCAGCGTTCGGGCGGGGGGTAGCGGGAGTGTGCAGTTCTTC | CSVRAGGSGSVQFF
TRBJ2-2 | TRBD1 | TRBV4-2 | few | TGTGCCAGCAGCCAAGGGACAGGGCACACCGGGGAGCTGTTTTTT | CASSQGTGHTGELFF
TRBJ1-2 | . | TRBV2 | few | TGTGCCATTAAGAGGGTCTCGTCGTACGGCGGCTACACCTTC | CAIKRVSSYGGYTF
TRBJ2-6 | . | TRBV30 | . | TGTGTTTGTTCTCCTGGGGCCAACGTCCTGACTTTC | CVCSPGANVLTF
TRBJ2-3 | . | TRBV9 | . | TGTGCCAGCCCGCGGAGGACAGCTATCACAGATACGCAGTATTTT | CASPRRTAITDTQYF
TRBJ1-5 | . | TRBV30 | few | TGTGCCTGGAGTATCACAGCTGGGAGCAATCAGCCCCAGCATTTT | CAWSITAGSNQPQHF
TRBJ1-2 | TRBD1 | TRBV4-1 | . | TGCGCCAGCAGCCAAAGCCGGACAGGGGCCTTCTATGGCTACACCTTC | CASSQSRTGAFYGYTF
TRBJ2-7 | TRBD2 | TRBV5-1 | . | TGCGCCAGCAGCTTACTAGCGGGGGGAAGTGGCGAGCAGTACTTC | CASSLLAGGSGEQYF
TRBJ2-3 | . | TRBV29-1 | . | TGCAGCCTCCTCTTATCTAGCACAGATACGCAGTATTTT | CSLLLSSTDTQYF
TRBJ2-1 | . | TRBV5-1 | . | TGCGCCAGCAATACGATGTCGAGCAATGAGCAGTTCTTC | CASNTMSSNEQFF